A selection of T cell receptor beta chains follows, all from one sample in a study of long-term antiretroviral therapy in people with HIV. Assay used: immunoSEQ multiplex PCR; TCRdb lists only in-frame clones, some missing. In the table there are approximately 20,000 clones, roughly nine tenths of which are singletons. The source was unsorted PBMCs, collected 4.2 years after starting antiretroviral therapy. The receptors shown here come from a man aged 50 to 59 with HIV. Both conserved end residues are trimmed from each CDR3.

v_call | cdr3_aa
TRBV30 | AWGTGSSYNSPLH
TRBV7-2 | ASSEPEFTDTQY
TRBV19 | ASSIGGATDTQY
TRBV6-1 | ATDDKAQSLLLF
TRBV27 | ASSRQGNNQPQH
TRBV18 | ASSQGLDEAF
TRBV5-6 | ASSLARASYGYT
TRBV5-1 | ASSLNPLQVSYEQY
TRBV29-1 | SVDTGTGVTEAF
TRBV4-1 | ASSQGGGPSGLDTQY
TRBV11-2 | ASSLIRGSQETQY
TRBV19 | ASSILGQLNTEAF
TRBV5-1 | ASSLEGSTGNTIY
TRBV11-2 | ASSLGQGAGYT
TRBV7-9 | ASSQGTGLPSSGNTIY
TRBV18 | ASSAANTEAF
TRBV5-5 | ASSFPDRNSYEQY
TRBV7-2 | ASSLAGAGQYNEQF
TRBV11-2 | ASSWGDSYEQY
TRBV19 | ASSIAHPYEQY
TRBV27 | ASRIGSPNEKLF
TRBV28 | ASSQGDYGYT
TRBV20-1 | SAPPDRGQF
TRBV29-1 | SVEDREDTEAF
TRBV27 | ASSPLGRGYYEQY
TRBV6-5 | ASSYSPGGTYNEQF
TRBV15 | ATSRDLGNSGNEQF
TRBV6-1 | ASRQGAAYEQY
TRBV5-4 | ASSLGQLNEQF
TRBV9 | ASSPYRGTGELF
TRBV15 | ASGTEEGQPQH
TRBV6-1 | ASSEDVYPFLF